The 18 T cell receptor beta chains reported below all come from one sample, sequenced in a study of Ad26.COV2.S vaccination and SARS-CoV-2 variants. The treatment denotes: about 20 received Ad26.COV2.S at low or high dose, single or two shots; roughly 5 received placebo; per-sample allocation not given. Specimens were obtained on day 63 following the first vaccine or placebo injection. TCRdb's copy holds only in-frame clones and misses some; the assay was immunoSEQ multiplex PCR. Altogether roughly 700,000 clones are present, 80% to 90% being singletons, with the ten largest covering over 1.3%. The specimen was peripheral blood, collected in a trial of Ad26.COV2.S vaccine versus placebo. The receptor set was obtained from a person aged 18-65 years who received the Ad26.COV2.S COVID-19 vaccine or a placebo.

The chain employs TRBV2 and TRBJ1-1; no clear D. The CDR3 is made up of 13 amino acids. Per germline, CDR1 SNHLY and CDR2 FYNNEI. V was pared by 8 bases and J by 3 bases, with 13 bases between. The CDR3 protein is CASEGERYTEAFF. The CDR3 nucleotides are TGTGCCAGCGAAGGAGAGAGGTACACTGAAGCTTTCTTT.

J is TRBJ2-7 and V is TRBV4-3, with 10 bases aligning to TRBD2. This CDR3 region has 15 residues. Germline V CDR1 and CDR2: LGHNA, YSLEER. Trimming removed 4 bases from V and 3 bases from J; junction bases left unmatched: 6. CDR3 sequence (DNA): TGCGCCAGCAGCCTTAGCGGGGGGAACCTCTACGAGCAGTACTTC. It specifies CASSLSGGNLYEQYF.

J is TRBJ1-2 and V is TRBV25-1; tentatively, D is TRBD1 (6 bases). Trimming removed 3 bases from V and 4 bases from J, with 12 bases in between. This CDR3 has 14 residues. Germline V gene sequence: CDR1 MGHDK, CDR2 SYGVNS. CDR3 residues: CASSEPGVAYGYTF. As DNA, the CDR3 is TGTGCCAGCAGTGAGCCAGGGGTGGCCTATGGCTACACCTTC.

The V gene is TRBV6-5, the J gene TRBJ1-2; TRBD1 aligns across 7 bases. Germline loops: CDR1 MNHEY, CDR2 SVGAGI. Germline trimming cut 0 bases from V and 5 bases from J; bases unmatched to any gene: 9. CDR3 length: 16 amino acids. This CDR3 is CASSYSVGTEKYGYTF. In nucleotides, the CDR3 is TGTGCCAGCAGTTACTCTGTGGGGACAGAAAAGTATGGCTACACCTTC.

The V gene is TRBV6-5, the J gene TRBJ1-5; perhaps TRBD1 as D (5 bases). The CDR3 is made up of 15 amino acids. The V gene's germline CDR1 is MNHEY and CDR2 SVGAGI. V was pared by 6 bases and J by 2 bases, with 14 bases between. CDR3 in amino acids: CASRTDQGRNQPQHF. CDR3 nucleotides: TGTGCCAGCAGGACTGACCAGGGTCGCAATCAGCCCCAGCATTTT.

The genes are TRBV25-1 and TRBJ1-5, with D possibly being TRBD1 (6 bases). The CDR3 has 16 amino acids. V was trimmed by 3 bases and J by 4 bases, leaving 16 bases between them. Germline V gene data show CDR1 as MGHDK and CDR2 as SYGVNS. The CDR3 sequence is CASSDGRQDENQPQHF. The CDR3 DNA reads TGTGCCAGCAGTGATGGGAGACAGGACGAAAATCAGCCCCAGCATTTT.

The chain joins TRBV6-1 to TRBJ2-1; TRBD2 agrees at 8 bases. Germline V gene lookup returns CDR1 MNHNS and CDR2 SASEGT. V lost 5 bases, J lost 6 bases, and 6 bases stayed unmatched. This CDR3 comprises 14 residues. CDR3 sequence (DNA): TGTGCCAGCAGTTATACGGGAGGGACCAATGAGCAGTTCTTC. This codes for CASSYTGGTNEQFF.

This sequence joins TRBV27 and TRBJ1-4; weak D call: TRBD1 (6 bases). This CDR3 has 17 residues. The germline CDR1 and CDR2 sequences are MNHEY and SMNVEV (reference sequence). Trimming removed 2 bases from V and 0 bases from J, with 13 bases in between. The CDR3 here is CASSLGGHLATNEKLFF. In nucleotides, the CDR3 is TGTGCCAGCAGTTTAGGGGGACACCTTGCAACTAATGAAAAACTGTTTTTT.

The chain links TRBV24-1 to TRBJ2-7; 9 bases agree with TRBD1. Unmatched junction bases numbered 5, after V lost 3 bases and J lost 6 bases. The CDR3 has 14 residues. The germline CDR1 and CDR2 sequences are KGHDR and SFDVKD. The CDR3 sequence: CATSDTTGGGEQYF. CDR3 nucleotide sequence: TGTGCCACCAGTGATACCACAGGGGGCGGCGAGCAGTACTTC.

The chain has TRBV7-2 and TRBJ2-6; D is unclear. CDR1 is SGHTA and CDR2 is FQGNSA in the germline V gene. The CDR3 consists of 16 residues. V shed 3 bases and J shed 0 bases, with 9 bases lying between them. The CDR3 DNA is TGTGCCAGCAGCTTTAGCCGCTTCTCTGGGGCCAACGTCCTGACTTTC. Translating gives CASSFSRFSGANVLTF.

A single count supports this clone. This chain links TRBV6-1 with TRBJ1-5; D is undetermined. This CDR3 is built from 13 residues. In germline, CDR1 is MNHNS, CDR2 SASEGT. The V end was cut by 3 bases, the J end by 0 bases, with 3 bases between. DNA for the CDR3: TGTGCCAGCAGTGACGGTAGCAATCAGCCCCAGCATTTT. It translates to CASSDGSNQPQHF.

The chain employs TRBV6-1 and TRBJ1-3, with D unclear. The CDR3 is made up of 15 amino acids. Trimming shortened V by 2 bases and J by 0 bases, and 8 bases separated the two germline ends. From germline, CDR1 is MNHNS and CDR2 SASEGT. DNA of the CDR3: TGTGCCAGCAGTGAACTTGGGCGCTCTGGAAACACCATATATTTT. Protein sequence: CASSELGRSGNTIYF.

The chain uses TRBV27 and TRBJ2-2; TRBD1 matches 7 bases. The germline CDR1 and CDR2 sequences are MNHEY and SMNVEV (reference sequence). This CDR3 has 15 amino acids. Trimming cost V 6 bases and J 4 bases; bases outside gene matches: 8. CDR3 residues: CASSRQGRGTGELFF. The CDR3 DNA sequence: TGTGCCAGCAGCCGACAGGGAAGAGGCACCGGGGAGCTGTTTTTT.

The chain carries TRBV30 and TRBJ2-5, with D hard to call. V lost 3 bases, J lost 5 bases, and 16 bases lay in between. CDR3 length equals 14 residues. Germline CDR1 and CDR2: GTSNPN and SVGIG (reference sequence). CDR3 sequence: CAWSRGVGWETQYF. For the CDR3, the DNA is TGTGCCTGGAGCCGTGGGGTGGGGTGGGAGACCCAGTACTTC. Together with reference TRBV30 and TRBJ2-5, the CDR3 gives the full variable domain: SQTIHQWPATLVQPVGSPLSLECTVEGTSNPNLYWYRQAAGRGLQLLFYSVGIGQISSEVPQNLSASRPQDRQFILSSKKLLLSDSGFYLCAWSRGVGWETQYFGPGTRLLVL.

The gene calls are TRBV6-5 and TRBJ2-1; tentatively, D is TRBD2 (6 bases). V lost 0 bases and J 7 bases, leaving 16 bases between the germline ends. CDR3 size: 16 residues. Germline V CDR1 and CDR2: MNHEY, SVGAGI. The CDR3 DNA follows: TGTGCCAGCAGTTACTCTCCCAGCGGGTTATCAAATGAGCAGTTCTTC. As protein: CASSYSPSGLSNEQFF.

This clone was observed a single time. The chain joins TRBV10-1 to TRBJ2-2, with D perhaps given as TRBD1 or TRBD2 (5 bases each). Trimming took 6 bases from V and 3 from J, leaving 11 bases between them. In germline, CDR1 is WNHNN, CDR2 SYGVQD (reference sequence). This CDR3 comprises 14 residues. This CDR3 is CASRWDQDTGELFF. The CDR3 DNA follows: TGCGCCAGCAGGTGGGACCAAGACACCGGGGAGCTGTTTTTT.

The V and J genes are TRBV19 and TRBJ2-3; D gene uncertain. Trimming pared 5 bases from V and 2 bases from J, leaving 17 bases between. Germline V gene data show CDR1 as LNHDA and CDR2 as SQIVND (reference sequence). The CDR3 length is 16 residues. The chain's CDR3 is CASSPSFGSLTDTQYF. The CDR3 DNA follows: TGTGCCAGTAGTCCCTCGTTCGGCAGCCTCACAGATACGCAGTATTTT.

J is TRBJ2-7 and V is TRBV30, with 7 bases fitting TRBD1. The CDR3 consists of 13 residues. The J segment lost 4 bases and the V segment lost 1 base, leaving 4 bases of the junction unmatched. Germline V gene lookup returns CDR1 GTSNPN and CDR2 SVGIG (reference sequence). The CDR3 bases are TGTGCCTGGAGTGAATACAGGGGTTACGAGCAGTACTTC. This sequence encodes CAWSEYRGYEQYF.